A single sample is the source of the 31 T cell receptor beta chains below, sequenced in a study of cytomegalovirus exposure and HLA in healthy donors. Primers: 60 Vbeta forward and 13 Jbeta reverse. Generated by immunoSEQ multiplex PCR, the TCRdb table keeps only in-frame clones and is missing some. This table has some 140,000 clones, approximately 9% appearing once. Sequenced: PBMCs. These receptors were taken from a woman between 35 and 50 years old in good health and CMV-seropositive.

The chain employs TRBV2 and TRBJ2-5, with D uncertain. The germline CDR1 and CDR2 sequences are SNHLY and FYNNEI. V was clipped by 7 bases and J by 5 bases, with 11 bases between them. This CDR3 has 12 residues. The CDR3 is CASNPPRETQYF. CDR3 DNA sequence: TGTGCCAGCAACCCCCCCCGGGAGACCCAGTACTTC.

This chain uses TRBV19 with TRBJ1-2, with D maybe TRBD1 (5 bases). The CDR3 extends over 14 amino acids. CDR1 is LNHDA and CDR2 is SQIVND in the germline V gene (reference sequence). Trimming pared 6 bases from V and 1 base from J, leaving 12 bases between. The CDR3 sequence is CASSPGLFNYGYTF. The DNA for the CDR3 is TGTGCCAGTAGCCCGGGACTCTTTAACTATGGCTACACCTTC.

This clone was counted between two and nine times. This chain links TRBV7-3 with TRBJ2-1, with 9 positions matching TRBD2. This CDR3 has 19 residues. CDR1 and CDR2 (germline): SGHTA, FQGTGA. J lost 2 bases, V lost 2 bases, and 13 bases had no gene match. This CDR3 is CASSLAPTSGSYPYNEQFF. In DNA form, the CDR3 reads TGTGCCAGCAGCTTAGCCCCGACTAGCGGATCTTACCCCTACAATGAGCAGTTCTTC.

This chain connects TRBV29-1 to TRBJ2-5; 7 bases line up with TRBD2. With 4 bases clipped from V and 5 bases from J, the junction kept 10 bases outside the gene matches. Germline V lookup: CDR1 SQVTM, CDR2 ANQGSEA. CDR3 length equals 14 residues. CDR3 loop: CSVGSGGMGETQYF. CDR3 sequence (DNA): TGCAGCGTTGGGTCGGGGGGTATGGGGGAGACCCAGTACTTC.

This clone has more than one count but fewer than ten. The chain combines TRBV2 with TRBJ2-7; perhaps TRBD2 as D (6 bases). This CDR3 region has 14 residues. Trimming stripped 8 bases from V and 7 bases from J, with 21 bases between. The V gene's germline CDR1 is SNHLY and CDR2 FYNNEI. CDR3 amino acids: CASLSPGTFWEQYF. Written as DNA, the CDR3 is TGTGCCAGCCTGTCCCCTGGGACTTTTTGGGAGCAGTACTTC.

The table lists this clone with a few counts. V gene TRBV12-5 combines with J gene TRBJ1-5; D gene unclear. V dropped 6 bases and J dropped 4 bases, with 13 bases sitting between them. This CDR3 spans 14 amino acids. Germline lookup yields CDR1 LGHNT and CDR2 FRNRAP. The CDR3 sequence is CASGSSRPNQPQHF. The DNA for the CDR3 is TGTGCTAGTGGCTCTAGCAGGCCAAATCAGCCCCAGCATTTT.

The chain carries TRBV2 and TRBJ1-1; TRBD1 matches 7 bases. Germline CDR1 SNHLY, CDR2 FYNNEI. V lost 7 bases, J lost 0 bases, and 5 bases stayed unmatched. This CDR3 comprises 14 residues. The CDR3 reads CASTWGQMNTEAFF. The CDR3 coding sequence is TGTGCCAGCACCTGGGGACAGATGAACACTGAAGCTTTCTTT.

The gene calls are TRBV6-4 and TRBJ1-2; D remains ambiguous. Germline CDR1 is MRHNA and CDR2 is SNTAGT. Trimming removed 4 bases from V and 4 bases from J, with 10 bases in between. This CDR3 region has 13 residues. The CDR3 coding sequence is TGTGCCAGCAGTGGCCAGGCGGGCTATGGCTACACCTTC. This translates into CASSGQAGYGYTF.

The table lists this clone with a few counts. V and J are TRBV6-5 and TRBJ1-2, with D unclear. The CDR3 has 13 residues. Germline CDR1 is MNHEY and CDR2 is SVGAGI. Trimming removed 2 bases at V and 6 bases at J, with 10 bases between. In DNA, the CDR3 is TGTGCCAGCAGTTACGGCAGGAAGGATGGCTACACCTTC. Protein: CASSYGRKDGYTF.

The chain combines TRBV7-6 with TRBJ2-3, with TRBD2 matching over 9 bases. V was clipped by 3 bases and J by 1 base; unmatched bases: 8. Germline CDR1 reads SGHVS; CDR2 reads FNYEAQ. The CDR3 runs 17 residues. The CDR3 bases are TGTGCCAGCAGCTTGTCTGTGGCTAGCGGGGGCACAGATACGCAGTATTTT. Amino acid sequence: CASSLSVASGGTDTQYF.

This clone was counted a few times. The chain joins TRBV14 to TRBJ1-1, with 8 bases that match TRBD1. The trim removed 2 bases at V and 0 bases at J, leaving 2 bases unmatched. The CDR3 totals 15 residues. Germline lookup yields CDR1 SGHDN and CDR2 FVKESK. The DNA of the CDR3 is TGTGCCAGCAGCCAAAGGACAGGGATGAACACTGAAGCTTTCTTT. Amino acid sequence: CASSQRTGMNTEAFF. The whole variable domain, filled in from reference TRBV14 and TRBJ1-1, reads EAGVTQFPSHSVIEKGQTVTLRCDPISGHDNLYWYRRVMGKEIKFLLHFVKESKQDESGMPNNRFLAERTGGTYSTLKVQPAELEDSGVYFCASSQRTGMNTEAFFGQGTRLTVV.

The chain combines TRBV29-1 with TRBJ2-7, with D possibly TRBD1 on 5 matching bases. Trimming pared 7 bases from V and 0 bases from J, leaving 7 bases between. The CDR3 contains 11 residues. Germline V gives CDR1 SQVTM, CDR2 ANQGSEA. CDR3 sequence (DNA): TGCAGCGCCGGACACTCCTACGAGCAGTACTTC. Encoded protein: CSAGHSYEQYF.

The rearrangement uses TRBV7-2 and TRBJ1-2; D is perhaps TRBD1 (5 bases). Germline assignment: CDR1 SGHTA and CDR2 FQGNSA. CDR3 size: 16 residues. The ends were cut back, 2 bases at V and 4 bases at J, with 17 bases in the middle. CDR3 nucleotides: TGTGCCAGCAGCTTAATTCTCTGGGGGGAGTCCTATGGCTACACCTTC. Translating it yields CASSLILWGESYGYTF.

This clone has more than one count but fewer than ten. V is TRBV29-1 and J is TRBJ1-1; D is uncertain. The CDR3 is 11 amino acids. Germline V gene data show CDR1 as SQVTM and CDR2 as ANQGSEA. The ends were cut back, 7 bases at V and 7 bases at J, with 13 bases in the middle. The CDR3 reads CSGQRSHEAFF. The CDR3 DNA follows: TGCAGCGGCCAGAGGTCACATGAAGCTTTCTTT.

This clone turned up a few times. This chain connects TRBV29-1 to TRBJ2-5; tentative D call: TRBD1 (6 bases). CDR1 and CDR2 (germline): SQVTM, ANQGSEA. The CDR3 is made up of 13 amino acids. Trimming took 7 bases from V and 4 from J, leaving 16 bases between them. In DNA form, the CDR3 reads TGCAGCGCGACCGGGACAATTGGAGAGACCCAGTACTTC. This encodes CSATGTIGETQYF.

The chain carries TRBV5-1 and TRBJ2-2, with D uncertain. The CDR3 covers 14 residues. Germline V CDR1 and CDR2: SGHRS, YFSETQ. V lost 2 bases to trimming and J lost 1 base, with 6 bases between them. The CDR3 spells CASSFSGNTGELFF. DNA for the CDR3: TGCGCCAGCAGCTTTTCAGGGAACACCGGGGAGCTGTTTTTT.

This sequence joins TRBV2 and TRBJ2-1; 15 bases match TRBD2. The germline V gene encodes CDR1 SNHLY and CDR2 FYNNEI. J was trimmed by 10 bases and V by 1 base; bases with no gene match: 5. The CDR3 is made up of 16 amino acids. CDR3 sequence reads: CASSEVPGLAGGEQFF. The CDR3 bases are TGTGCCAGCAGTGAAGTTCCGGGACTAGCGGGGGGCGAGCAGTTCTTC.

In this sample, this clone turned up a few times. The V and J genes are TRBV2 and TRBJ1-4, with 9 nucleotides matching TRBD1. Germline lookup yields CDR1 SNHLY and CDR2 FYNNEI. The J segment lost 0 bases and the V segment lost 5 bases, leaving 13 bases of the junction unmatched. The CDR3 has 19 amino acids. The CDR3 nucleotides read TGTGCCAGCAGTTCTTACAGGGGGCGCGAAGACGCAACTAATGAAAAACTGTTTTTT. Its protein product is CASSSYRGREDATNEKLFF.

The chain recombines TRBV18 with TRBJ1-1; no reliable D call. The ends were cut back, 0 bases at V and 3 bases at J, with 5 bases in the middle. The CDR3 length is 13 residues. The germline V gene encodes CDR1 KGHSH and CDR2 LQKENI. CDR3 sequence (DNA): TGTGCCAGCTCACCACCACATTACACTGAAGCTTTCTTT. Protein product: CASSPPHYTEAFF. Full variable domain (rest looked up from reference TRBV18 and TRBJ1-1): NAGVMQNPRHLVRRRGQEARLRCSPMKGHSHVYWYRQLPEEGLKFMVYLQKENIIDESGMPKERFSAEFPKEGPSILRIQQVVRGDSAAYFCASSPPHYTEAFFGQGTRLTVV.

The chain has TRBV6-5 and TRBJ2-7, with D possibly being TRBD1 (6 bases). Germline loops: CDR1 MNHEY, CDR2 SVGAGI. This CDR3 spans 14 amino acids. Deletions cut 6 bases from V and 3 bases from J, with 15 bases between. Here the CDR3 reads CASRPGQMVYEQYF. As DNA, the CDR3 is TGTGCCAGCAGACCGGGACAAATGGTCTACGAGCAGTACTTC.

The chain uses TRBV9 and TRBJ2-3; 10 bases align to TRBD2. CDR1 and CDR2 (germline): SGDLS, YYNGEE. Trimming removed 0 bases from V and 2 bases from J; junction bases left unmatched: 9. This CDR3 is 18 amino acids long. CDR3 residues: CASSVGRAGGTPTDTQYF. The CDR3 DNA reads TGTGCCAGCAGCGTAGGTAGAGCGGGGGGGACCCCCACAGATACGCAGTATTTT.

This clone has just a few counts. The V gene is TRBV6-1, the J gene TRBJ1-2; D is undetermined. This CDR3 is 15 amino acids long. From germline, CDR1 is MNHNS and CDR2 SASEGT. V lost 6 bases, J lost 1 base, and 15 bases lay in between. CDR3 bases: TGTGCCAGCAGCCTCGGCGGGATTCATAACTATGGCTACACCTTC. Residues: CASSLGGIHNYGYTF.

The rearrangement links TRBV5-4 to TRBJ1-4; no clear D gene. The germline CDR1 and CDR2 sequences are SGHNT and YYREEE (reference sequence). The CDR3 is made up of 14 amino acids. V was trimmed by 3 bases and J by 0 bases, leaving 6 bases between them. The CDR3 nucleotides are TGTGCCAGCAGCTCCACGGCAACTAATGAAAAACTGTTTTTT. Translation: CASSSTATNEKLFF.

V and J are TRBV5-1 and TRBJ1-2, with D perhaps TRBD1 (5 bases). V was trimmed by 5 bases and J by 4 bases, leaving 18 bases between them. Germline lookup yields CDR1 SGHRS and CDR2 YFSETQ. This CDR3 has 15 residues. In nucleotides, the CDR3 is TGCGCCAGCAGGCCCGAAGGCGGGGGAGGCTATGGCTACACCTTC. This codes for CASRPEGGGGYGYTF.

This clone was seen a handful of times. CDR3 bases: TGTGCCAGCAGTGAAGCGCTTCGGCGGGGCTACACCTTC. Translating gives CASSEALRRGYTF. V and J are TRBV2 and TRBJ1-2, with D unresolved. Germline CDR1 SNHLY, CDR2 FYNNEI. Trimming removed 0 bases at V and 8 bases at J, with 10 bases between. The CDR3 contains 13 residues.

Only a few counts were recorded for this clone. The chain employs TRBV6-5 and TRBJ1-2, with TRBD1 matching over 9 bases. Trimming at V came to 6 bases and at J to 6 bases, leaving 5 bases not matched to a gene. Germline-derived CDR1 and CDR2 are MNHEY and SVGAGI. The CDR3 runs 13 residues. The DNA for the CDR3 is TGTGCCAGCAGCGGGACAGGGCATCATGGCTACACCTTC. Translating it yields CASSGTGHHGYTF.

This sequence joins TRBV7-9 and TRBJ1-2, with a tentative D call TRBD1 (5 bases). Germline V CDR1 and CDR2: SEHNR, FQNEAQ (reference sequence). The CDR3 contains 15 residues. The V end lost 5 bases, the J end lost 7 bases, and 20 bases lay between the germline ends. The CDR3: CASSQDAGGPLGYTF. The CDR3 DNA sequence: TGTGCCAGCAGCCAGGACGCGGGGGGACCCCTTGGCTACACCTTC.

This clone turned up a few times. The V gene is TRBV5-1, the J gene TRBJ2-1; 11 nucleotides align to TRBD2. Trimming removed 3 bases from V and 0 bases from J; junction bases left unmatched: 20. This CDR3 contains 22 residues. Germline CDR1 SGHRS, CDR2 YFSETQ. CDR3 loop: CASSYPDRVKTSGESSYNEQFF. CDR3 DNA: TGCGCCAGCAGCTACCCGGACAGGGTCAAGACTAGCGGGGAATCCTCCTACAATGAGCAGTTCTTC.

The chain uses TRBV5-4 and TRBJ2-1; 7 bases are a match to TRBD1. Per the germline V gene, CDR1 is SGHNT and CDR2 is YYREEE (reference sequence). Unmatched junction bases numbered 12, after V lost 4 bases and J lost 8 bases. This CDR3 has 15 residues. DNA of the CDR3: TGTGCCAGCAGCCCCAGGACAGGCCTGCAGGATGAGCAGTTCTTC. Protein product: CASSPRTGLQDEQFF.

The gene calls are TRBV29-1 and TRBJ2-6, with a possible D match to TRBD1 (6 bases). V gave up 5 bases and J gave up 1 base, with 9 bases separating them. Germline-derived CDR1 and CDR2 are SQVTM and ANQGSEA. The CDR3 is made up of 14 amino acids. The CDR3 is CSVLQGSGANVLTF. The CDR3 DNA reads TGCAGCGTTCTACAGGGATCTGGGGCCAACGTCCTGACTTTC.

The gene calls are TRBV14 and TRBJ2-1; 12 bases match TRBD2. The CDR3 is made up of 15 amino acids. CDR1 is SGHDN, CDR2 FVKESK, per germline. V lost 4 bases, J lost 7 bases, and 5 bases stayed unmatched. The CDR3 sequence: CASSRLAGALNEQFF. The CDR3, as DNA: TGTGCCAGCAGCCGACTAGCGGGGGCGTTAAATGAGCAGTTCTTC.